This T cell receptor beta chain was sequenced in a study of regulatory T cells in long-lasting Graves disease. Study as a whole: Over 5 years of antithyroid drugs with positive TSH receptor antibodies was taken to mean persistent Graves' disease. Study-wide findings and caveats: Persistent disease was associated with favored TRBV28 usage and with favored use of TRBJ1-2 and TRBJ2-5.

The germline V gene has CDR1 SGHTA and CDR2 FQGTGA. The junction had 6 bases not matched to a gene; V was cut back by 1 base and J by 7 bases. The CDR3 covers 15 residues. In this sample, this clonotype turned up many times. No antigen is known for it. For TCR beta, libraries came from iRepertoire HTBI primers and Arm-PCR of CDR3 regions. Each CDR3 protein gets one entry after TCRdb re-called the multiplex PCR reads with MiXCR. In the table there are 450,000 or so distinct CDR3 sequences, less than 25% of which are singletons. The time point was: persistent/refractory GD, antithyroid drugs over 5 years with positive TRAb. From RNA extracted from PBMCs, the TCR library was made. Patients were from an endocrinology department in Xi'an, China.

This material consisted of peripheral blood mononuclear cells (PBMCs), taken when the disease was refractory, from a patient treated with antithyroid drugs. The clonotype originates from a female donor with Graves disease. The V and J genes are TRBV7-3 and TRBJ2-7; TRBD2 agrees at 11 bases. The CDR3 DNA sequence: TGTGCCAGCAGCTTAAGCCCCGCTAGCGGGAGGGAGCAGTACTTC. Translating gives CASSLSPASGREQYF.